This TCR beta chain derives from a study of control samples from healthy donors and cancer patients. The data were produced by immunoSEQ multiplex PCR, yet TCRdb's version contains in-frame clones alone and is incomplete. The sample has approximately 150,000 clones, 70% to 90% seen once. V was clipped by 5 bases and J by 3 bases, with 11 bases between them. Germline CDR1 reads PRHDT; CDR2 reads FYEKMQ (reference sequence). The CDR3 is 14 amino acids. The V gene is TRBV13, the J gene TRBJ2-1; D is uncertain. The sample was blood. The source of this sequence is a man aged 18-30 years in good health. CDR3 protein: CASSLPGLYNEQFF. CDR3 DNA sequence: TGTGCCAGCAGCCTACCGGGCCTCTACAATGAGCAGTTCTTC.